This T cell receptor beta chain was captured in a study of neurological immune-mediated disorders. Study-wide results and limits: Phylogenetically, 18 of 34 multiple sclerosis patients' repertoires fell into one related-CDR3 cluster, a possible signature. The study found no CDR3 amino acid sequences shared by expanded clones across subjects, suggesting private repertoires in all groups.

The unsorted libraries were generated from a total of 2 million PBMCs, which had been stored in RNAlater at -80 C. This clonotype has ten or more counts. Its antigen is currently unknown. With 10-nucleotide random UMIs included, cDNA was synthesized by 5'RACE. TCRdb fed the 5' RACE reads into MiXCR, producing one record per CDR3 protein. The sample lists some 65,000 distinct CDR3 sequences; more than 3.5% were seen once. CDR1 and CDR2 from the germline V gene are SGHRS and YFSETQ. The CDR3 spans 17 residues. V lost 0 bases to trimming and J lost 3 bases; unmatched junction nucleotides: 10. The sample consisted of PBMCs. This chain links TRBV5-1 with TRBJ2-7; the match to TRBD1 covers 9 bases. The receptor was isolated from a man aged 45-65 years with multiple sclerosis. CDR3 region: CASSLAFPGQGGYEQYF. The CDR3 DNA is TGCGCCAGCAGCTTGGCATTTCCGGGACAGGGAGGCTACGAGCAGTACTTC.